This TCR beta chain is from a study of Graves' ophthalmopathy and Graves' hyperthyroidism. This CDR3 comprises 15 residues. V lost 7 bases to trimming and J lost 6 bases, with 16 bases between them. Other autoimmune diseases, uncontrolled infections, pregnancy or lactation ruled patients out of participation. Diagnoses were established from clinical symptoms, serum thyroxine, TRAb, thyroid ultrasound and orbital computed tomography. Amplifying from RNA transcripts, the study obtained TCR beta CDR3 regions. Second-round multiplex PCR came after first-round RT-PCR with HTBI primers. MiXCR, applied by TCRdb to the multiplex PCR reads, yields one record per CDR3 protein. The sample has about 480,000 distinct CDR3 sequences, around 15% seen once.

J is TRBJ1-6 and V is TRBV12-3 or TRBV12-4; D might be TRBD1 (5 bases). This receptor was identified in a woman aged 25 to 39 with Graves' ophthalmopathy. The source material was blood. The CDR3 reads CASTSRGGLNSPLHF. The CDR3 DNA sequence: TGTGCCAGCACCTCACGGGGGGGACTTAATTCACCCCTCCACTTT.